This T cell receptor beta chain was sequenced in a study of T-cell reconstitution after alpha-beta-depleted transplantation in children. A library of TCRbeta sequences, prepared with unique molecular identifiers, was generated. MiXCR, run by TCRdb on the PCR reads, gives a single entry per CDR3 protein. The table shows 200,000 to 250,000 distinct CDR3 sequences, with over 9.5% occurring only once. Germline loops: CDR1 LNHNV, CDR2 YYDKDF (reference sequence). This CDR3 contains 16 residues. The J segment lost 7 bases and the V segment lost 0 bases, leaving 11 bases of the junction unmatched. The table lists this clonotype with a few counts.

The origin of this receptor is a human donor who donated a stem cell graft to a child with SCID. This specimen consisted of PBMCs from the stem cell graft donor, obtained from the stem cell graft. The chain combines TRBV15 with TRBJ1-2; 7 bases fit TRBD1. The CDR3: CATSRDHRQGLAGYTF. The CDR3 nucleotides are TGTGCCACCAGCAGAGACCACCGACAGGGACTAGCTGGCTACACCTTC.